These 30 T cell receptor beta chains came from one sample sequenced in a study of blood T cell repertoires in COVID-19. Method: immunoSEQ multiplex PCR; TCRdb's copy keeps in-frame clones and lacks some. The profile shows roughly 220,000 clones, 80% to 85% of them singletons. Source material: peripheral blood. The receptors shown here come from an elderly woman with COVID-19, enrolled during active disease.

This chain uses TRBV2 with TRBJ2-2; TRBD2 aligns across 12 bases. This CDR3 contains 16 residues. J was trimmed by 8 bases and V by 5 bases; bases with no gene match: 9. CDR1 is SNHLY, CDR2 FYNNEI, per germline. Here the CDR3 reads CASSSLAGGLSGELFF. The CDR3 region has the DNA TGTGCCAGCAGTAGCCTAGCGGGAGGGCTGTCGGGGGAGCTGTTTTTT.

This clone was detected a few times. The genes are TRBV27 and TRBJ1-1; D gene unclear. The CDR3 is 15 amino acids. Germline assignment: CDR1 MNHEY and CDR2 SMNVEV (reference sequence). Trimming took off 0 bases at V and 4 bases at J, with 12 bases between the two ends. CDR3 nucleotides: TGTGCCAGCAGTTTATCTTGGGTTAGGAGCACTGAAGCTTTCTTT. It yields the protein CASSLSWVRSTEAFF.

The V and J genes are TRBV12-3 or TRBV12-4 and TRBJ2-3, with D unresolved. Between the trimmed V and J ends, which lost 5 bases and 6 bases, there was a span of 9 bases. CDR3 length: 12 amino acids. CDR3 nucleotides: TGTGCCAGCAGTCCAACTGAGGATACGCAGTATTTT. It is translated as CASSPTEDTQYF.

In DNA, the CDR3 is TGCAGCGGTGAGGAGAACACTGAAGCTTTCTTT. Translated, it gives CSGEENTEAFF. The chain joins TRBV20-1 to TRBJ1-1; D is unclear. The CDR3 extends over 11 amino acids. Germline values: CDR1 DFQATT, CDR2 SNEGSKA (reference sequence).

This rearrangement joins TRBV6-6 to TRBJ1-5; 7 bases fit TRBD1. The J segment lost 3 bases and the V segment lost 7 bases, leaving 9 bases of the junction unmatched. The CDR3 contains 15 residues. Looked up from germline, CDR1 is MNHNY and CDR2 is SVGAGI (reference sequence). Here the CDR3 DNA reads TGTGCCAGCAAAGACGTGGGACAGCCCAATCAGCCCCAGCATTTT. Translating it yields CASKDVGQPNQPQHF.

V and J are TRBV11-2 and TRBJ2-7, with D possibly TRBD1 on 5 matching bases. V was pared by 8 bases and J by 5 bases, with 13 bases between. In germline, CDR1 is SGHAT, CDR2 FQNNGV. The CDR3 runs to 12 residues. Here the CDR3 reads CASGQGLDEQYF. The CDR3 DNA reads as TGTGCCAGCGGGCAGGGTCTGGACGAGCAGTACTTC.

The gene calls are TRBV11-2 and TRBJ2-1; D gene ambiguous. CDR1 and CDR2 from the germline V gene are SGHAT and FQNNGV. The CDR3 consists of 14 residues. V lost 4 bases and J 6 bases, leaving 13 bases between the germline ends. CDR3 sequence: CASSSNLGINEQFF. The DNA for the CDR3 is TGTGCCAGCAGCTCTAACCTGGGCATCAATGAGCAGTTCTTC.

The rearrangement uses TRBV29-1 and TRBJ2-7; 9 bases map to TRBD1. J gave up 2 bases and V 6 bases, and 11 bases lay outside the gene matches. This CDR3 region has 15 residues. Germline V gene lookup returns CDR1 SQVTM and CDR2 ANQGSEA. The CDR3 sequence is CSVRPGTGSTYEQYF. In DNA, the CDR3 is TGCAGCGTAAGGCCGGGGACAGGGTCTACCTACGAGCAGTACTTC.

The genes are TRBV5-1 and TRBJ1-2; 8 bases are shared with TRBD1. The V gene end was trimmed by 0 bases and the J gene end by 8 bases; junction bases not matched to a gene: 6. The CDR3 sequence is 14 residues long. CDR1 is SGHRS, CDR2 YFSETQ, per germline. The CDR3, as DNA: TGCGCCAGCAGCTTGGTCGGACAGGGCACGGGCTACACCTTC. The encoded protein is CASSLVGQGTGYTF.

The chain employs TRBV5-1 and TRBJ2-3; 11 nucleotides align to TRBD1. The CDR3 covers 15 residues. J lost 5 bases, V lost 3 bases, and 5 bases had no gene match. Per the germline V gene, CDR1 is SGHRS and CDR2 is YFSETQ. The CDR3 DNA sequence: TGCGCCAGCAGCTCACCGGGACAGGGGGAAGATACGCAGTATTTT. It encodes CASSSPGQGEDTQYF.

The chain employs TRBV28 and TRBJ1-5; a possible D gene is TRBD1 (6 bases). Germline V gives CDR1 MDHEN, CDR2 SYDVKM. The CDR3 is made up of 15 amino acids. The V and J ends lost 4 bases and 1 base respectively, with 11 bases between them. The CDR3 DNA follows: TGTGCCAGCAGTTACGTACAGGGCAGCAATCAGCCCCAGCATTTT. As protein: CASSYVQGSNQPQHF.

The V and J genes are TRBV19 and TRBJ2-5; TRBD2 matches 11 bases. The CDR3 length is 15 residues. Trimming at V came to 0 bases and at J to 5 bases, leaving 2 bases not matched to a gene. CDR1 LNHDA and CDR2 SQIVND come from the germline V gene (reference sequence). The CDR3 is CASSIDSGRAETQYF. CDR3 in DNA: TGTGCCAGTAGTATAGATAGCGGGAGGGCGGAGACCCAGTACTTC. Supplemented by reference TRBV19 and TRBJ2-5, the full variable domain reads DGGITQSPKYLFRKEGQNVTLSCEQNLNHDAMYWYRQDPGQGLRLIYYSQIVNDFQKGDIAEGYSVSREKKESFPLTVTSAQKNPTAFYLCASSIDSGRAETQYFGPGTRLLVL.

This clone was detected only once. V gene TRBV29-1 combines with J gene TRBJ1-1; the D gene is possibly TRBD1 (6 bases). Germline lookup yields CDR1 SQVTM and CDR2 ANQGSEA. The CDR3 is 13 residues long. This CDR3 is CSGWGHPNTEAFF. CDR3 nucleotides: TGCAGTGGATGGGGACATCCGAACACTGAAGCTTTCTTT.

This clone was found once. This chain uses TRBV27 with TRBJ2-5; a possible D gene is TRBD1 (6 bases). Germline assignment: CDR1 MNHEY and CDR2 SMNVEV (reference sequence). Trimming pared 4 bases from V and 6 bases from J, leaving 15 bases between. The CDR3 has 14 amino acids. CDR3 loop: CASSSPGQRKTQYF. The CDR3 DNA is TGTGCCAGCAGTTCTCCGGGACAAAGGAAGACCCAGTACTTC.

This chain joins TRBV19 and TRBJ1-1; 7 positions agree with TRBD1. Per germline, CDR1 LNHDA and CDR2 SQIVND (reference sequence). This CDR3 has 13 residues. Trimming took 5 bases from V and 4 from J; bases not matched to a gene: 4. CDR3 amino acids: CASSVDRVTEAFF. The DNA of the CDR3 is TGTGCCAGTAGTGTTGACAGGGTCACTGAAGCTTTCTTT.

The V gene is TRBV2, the J gene TRBJ2-1, with 8 nucleotides matching TRBD1. CDR3 length: 13 amino acids. V trimming: 6 bases; J trimming: 6 bases; junction bases outside the gene matches: 4. CDR1 is SNHLY, CDR2 FYNNEI, per germline. The CDR3 region is CASSVTGANEQFF. CDR3 coding DNA: TGTGCCAGCAGCGTGACAGGGGCCAATGAGCAGTTCTTC.

The V call is TRBV19, the J call TRBJ1-2; D might be TRBD1 (5 bases). CDR3 length equals 15 residues. V lost 3 bases, J lost 3 bases, and 14 bases lay in between. Germline values: CDR1 LNHDA, CDR2 SQIVND (reference sequence). In DNA form, the CDR3 reads TGTGCCAGTAGTATCACACAGGCGAATCACTATGGCTACACCTTC. Its translation: CASSITQANHYGYTF.

The V gene is TRBV5-1, the J gene TRBJ1-2; 9 bases map to TRBD1. Per the germline V gene, CDR1 is SGHRS and CDR2 is YFSETQ. The CDR3 covers 14 residues. Trimming cost V 3 bases and J 4 bases; bases outside gene matches: 4. The CDR3 DNA is TGCGCCAGCAGCTCCGGGACAGGGAGCTATGGCTACACCTTC. Amino acids: CASSSGTGSYGYTF.

This clone was counted between two and nine times. The rearrangement uses TRBV29-1 and TRBJ2-5; D is possibly TRBD2 (6 bases). The V gene lost 3 bases and the J gene lost 3 bases, with 11 bases spanning the gap. CDR3 length: 13 amino acids. CDR1 and CDR2 (germline): SQVTM, ANQGSEA. In DNA, the CDR3 is TGCAGCGTTGATCCTAGCGTAGAAGAGACCCAGTACTTC. It is translated as CSVDPSVEETQYF. Complete variable domain (other parts from reference TRBV29-1 and TRBJ2-5): SAVISQKPSRDICQRGTSLTIQCQVDSQVTMMFWYRQQPGQSLTLIATANQGSEATYESGFVIDKFPISRPNLTFSTLTVSNMSPEDSSIYLCSVDPSVEETQYFGPGTRLLVL.

The chain combines TRBV4-1 with TRBJ1-1; D may be TRBD1 (5 bases). The CDR3 runs to 15 residues. The germline V gene encodes CDR1 MGHRA and CDR2 YSYEKL. Trimming left V 4 bases short and J 11 bases short, with 23 bases between. The chain's CDR3 is CASSRSGGGGLRAFF. The CDR3 DNA sequence: TGCGCCAGCAGCCGGTCTGGGGGGGGAGGACTAAGGGCTTTCTTT.

The V call is TRBV20-1, the J call TRBJ1-1; 7 bases fit TRBD1. This CDR3 is 13 amino acids long. CDR1 and CDR2 from the germline V gene are DFQATT and SNEGSKA (reference sequence). The J segment lost 5 bases and the V segment lost 3 bases, leaving 6 bases of the junction unmatched. The CDR3 spells CSASPTGRTEAFF. In nucleotides, the CDR3 is TGCAGTGCTAGTCCGACAGGGCGTACTGAAGCTTTCTTT.

The V call is TRBV19, the J call TRBJ2-3, with D tentatively TRBD2 (5 bases). Trimming took 3 bases from V and 2 from J, leaving 9 bases between them. Germline loops: CDR1 LNHDA, CDR2 SQIVND (reference sequence). This CDR3 comprises 14 residues. The CDR3 here is CASSIGRDTDTQYF. The DNA of the CDR3 is TGTGCCAGTAGTATTGGCCGGGACACAGATACGCAGTATTTT.

This chain links TRBV19 with TRBJ2-1, with 11 bases aligning to TRBD1. Losses at the gene ends were 4 bases for V and 6 bases for J; bases not matched to a gene: 8. The CDR3 runs 16 residues. The germline gives CDR1 LNHDA, CDR2 SQIVND (reference sequence). This CDR3 is CASSRRTGGYPNEQFF. The CDR3 DNA follows: TGTGCCAGTAGTAGGAGGACAGGGGGCTACCCCAATGAGCAGTTCTTC. Combining the CDR3 with reference TRBV19 and TRBJ2-1 gives the whole variable domain DGGITQSPKYLFRKEGQNVTLSCEQNLNHDAMYWYRQDPGQGLRLIYYSQIVNDFQKGDIAEGYSVSREKKESFPLTVTSAQKNPTAFYLCASSRRTGGYPNEQFFGPGTRLTVL.

V gene TRBV7-9 combines with J gene TRBJ2-5, with 8 bases that match TRBD2. From germline, CDR1 is SEHNR and CDR2 FQNEAQ (reference sequence). The CDR3 has 14 amino acids. The V and J ends lost 7 bases and 7 bases, in that order; junction bases with no gene match: 11. CDR3 DNA: TGTGCCAGCATTCCCTCGGGGGGGGGCTGGACCCAGTACTTC. Protein: CASIPSGGGWTQYF.

The chain joins TRBV5-5 to TRBJ1-1, with D unclear. Germline values: CDR1 SGHKS, CDR2 YYEKEE (reference sequence). The length of the CDR3 is 13 residues. V was shortened by 0 bases and J by 5 bases, with 8 bases between the two germline ends. The CDR3 protein is CASSLGTATEAFF. CDR3 sequence (DNA): TGTGCCAGCAGCTTGGGAACAGCAACTGAAGCTTTCTTT.

The V and J genes are TRBV11-2 and TRBJ2-1, with D perhaps matching TRBD2 (5 bases). V dropped 5 bases and J dropped 4 bases, with 12 bases sitting between them. Germline CDR1 is SGHAT and CDR2 is FQNNGV. This CDR3 contains 14 residues. CDR3 bases: TGTGCCAGCAGCCCTCAGCGGAGATACAATGAGCAGTTCTTC. Its protein product is CASSPQRRYNEQFF.

The chain combines TRBV3-1 (or the pseudogene TRBV3-2) with TRBJ2-7, with TRBD1 matching 7 bases. V lost 3 bases and J lost 3; bases outside the gene matches: 5. CDR1 LGHDT and CDR2 YNNKEL come from the germline V gene (reference sequence). The CDR3 loop spans 14 amino acids. CDR3 residues: CASSHGDSGYEQYF. CDR3 sequence (DNA): TGTGCCAGCAGCCACGGGGACAGCGGCTACGAGCAGTACTTC.

The count of this clone is one. This sequence joins TRBV19 and TRBJ1-1; D is unresolved. The V gene lost 3 bases and the J gene lost 5 bases, with 13 bases spanning the gap. CDR1 is LNHDA and CDR2 is SQIVND in the germline V gene (reference sequence). The CDR3 spans 14 residues. CDR3 bases: TGTGCCAGTAGTATGACAACTGAGGGAACTGAAGCTTTCTTT. It specifies CASSMTTEGTEAFF.

The chain carries TRBV27 and TRBJ2-1; D possibly corresponds to TRBD2 (6 bases). Between the trimmed V and J ends, which lost 7 bases and 4 bases, there was a span of 26 bases. The CDR3 consists of 18 residues. CDR1 MNHEY and CDR2 SMNVEV come from the germline V gene (reference sequence). The CDR3 spells CASTPGPPQRVRYNEQFF. The CDR3 DNA reads TGTGCCAGCACCCCAGGCCCCCCCCAGCGGGTAAGATACAATGAGCAGTTCTTC.

The chain has TRBV7-2 and TRBJ2-7; D is undetermined. The CDR3 has 13 residues. V lost 2 bases to trimming and J lost 0 bases, with 5 bases between them. Germline values: CDR1 SGHTA, CDR2 FQGNSA. CDR3 nucleotides: TGTGCCAGCAGCTTACAGGCCTCCTACGAGCAGTACTTC. Its translation is CASSLQASYEQYF.